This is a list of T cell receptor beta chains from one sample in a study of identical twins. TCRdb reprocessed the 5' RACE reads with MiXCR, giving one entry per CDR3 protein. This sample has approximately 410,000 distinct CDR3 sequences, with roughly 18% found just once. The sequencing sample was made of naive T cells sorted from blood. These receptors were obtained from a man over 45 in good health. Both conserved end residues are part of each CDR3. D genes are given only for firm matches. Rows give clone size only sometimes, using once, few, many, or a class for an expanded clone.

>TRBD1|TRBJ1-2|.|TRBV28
TGTGCCAGCAGTGTGACCGGGACAGTGGGTGGCTACACCTTC
CASSVTGTVGGYTF
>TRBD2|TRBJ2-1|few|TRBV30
TGTGCCTGGAGTGTACAACTAGCGGGAGTAGGTCAGTTCTTC
CAWSVQLAGVGQFF
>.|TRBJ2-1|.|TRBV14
TGTGCCAGCAGCCAGGGCACTTTGGGTGAGCAGTTCTTC
CASSQGTLGEQFF
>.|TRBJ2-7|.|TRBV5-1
TGCGCCAGCAGCTCGGTTGGGTACGAGCAGTACTTC
CASSSVGYEQYF
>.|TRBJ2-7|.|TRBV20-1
TGCAGTGCTAGGACAGGTATTACCTACGAGCAGTACTTC
CSARTGITYEQYF
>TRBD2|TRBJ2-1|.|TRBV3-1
TGTGCCAGCAGCCAACCGTACCGACTAGCGGGGACCTACAATGAGCAGTTCTTC
CASSQPYRLAGTYNEQFF
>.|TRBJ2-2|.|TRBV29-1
TGCAGCGTTGGGATTACCGGGGAGCTGTTTTTT
CSVGITGELFF
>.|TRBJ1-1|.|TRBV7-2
TGTGCCAGCAGTCCAATCCTAATCTCCATTGAAGCTTTCTTT
CASSPILISIEAFF
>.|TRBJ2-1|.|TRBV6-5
TGTGCCAGCAGCTATCGATCCCCTATTCGGTTGAGCTCCTACAATGAGCAGTTCTTC
CASSYRSPIRLSSYNEQFF
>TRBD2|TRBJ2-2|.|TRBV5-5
TGTGCCAGCAGCGCACTAGCGGGAGAGGACACCGGGGAGCTGTTTTTT
CASSALAGEDTGELFF
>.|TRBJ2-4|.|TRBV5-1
TGCGCCAGCAGCCGGGACCGGGGCGCCAAAAACATTCAGTACTTC
CASSRDRGAKNIQYF
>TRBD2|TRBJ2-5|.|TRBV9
TGTGCCAGCAGCGTAGGGTCGGGAGGAGAAGAGACCCAGTACTTC
CASSVGSGGEETQYF
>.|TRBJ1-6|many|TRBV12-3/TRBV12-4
TGTGCCAGCAGCCCTCGAGCGGATTCGGCCCTCCACTTT
CASSPRADSALHF
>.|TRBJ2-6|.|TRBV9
TGTGCCAGCAGCCACAAGGCACCTAGCTCTGGGGCCAACGTCCTGACTTTC
CASSHKAPSSGANVLTF
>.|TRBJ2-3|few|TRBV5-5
TGTGCCAGCAGCTTGGCCTTTGACCAGACAGATACGCAGTATTTT
CASSLAFDQTDTQYF
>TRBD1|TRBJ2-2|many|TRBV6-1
TGTGCCAGCAGTAAACGGACAGGGACGACCGGGGAGCTGTTTTTT
CASSKRTGTTGELFF
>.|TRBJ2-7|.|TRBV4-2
TGTGCCAGCAGCCCTGCGTCCGCTCGGGCGGACGAGCAGTACTTC
CASSPASARADEQYF
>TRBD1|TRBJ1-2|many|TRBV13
TGTGCCAGCAGCTTAAGGGACAGGGGCCATGGCTACACCTTC
CASSLRDRGHGYTF
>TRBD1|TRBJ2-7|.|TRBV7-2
TGTGCCAGCAGCTCGCGACAGGGGAGCTACGAGCAGTACTTC
CASSSRQGSYEQYF
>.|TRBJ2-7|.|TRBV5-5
TGTGCCAGATTGAACCTTTCCCCCCAATGCGAGCAGTACTTC
CARLNLSPQCEQYF
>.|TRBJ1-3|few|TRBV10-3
TGTGCCTCTGCTCCGGGCAGCTCTGGAAACACCATATATTTT
CASAPGSSGNTIYF
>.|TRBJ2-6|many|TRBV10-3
TGTGCCATGGCCTTGACAGGGGCCAACGTCCTGACTTTC
CAMALTGANVLTF
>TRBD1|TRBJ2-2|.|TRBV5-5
TGTGCCAGCAGCTCGGACAGGTCGAACACCGGGGAGCTGTTTTTT
CASSSDRSNTGELFF
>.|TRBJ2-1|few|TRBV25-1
TGTGCCAGCAGTGAATGGGCAGGGAATGACCCCAAGCAGTTCTTC
CASSEWAGNDPKQFF
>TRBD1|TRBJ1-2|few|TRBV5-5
TGTGCCAGCAGCCAACAGCAGACAGGGAACTATGGCTACACCTTC
CASSQQQTGNYGYTF
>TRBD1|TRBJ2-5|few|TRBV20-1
TGCAGTGCCGAGACAGGGAAATGGCAAGAGACCCAGTACTTC
CSAETGKWQETQYF
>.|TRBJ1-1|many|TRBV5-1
TGCGCCAGCACTTTAGAGGTGAACACTGAAGCTTTCTTT
CASTLEVNTEAFF
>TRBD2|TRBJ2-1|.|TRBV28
TGTGCCATCAGCCGGAGGGGAGCGGGGTTATACAATGAGCAGTTCTTC
CAISRRGAGLYNEQFF